This T cell receptor beta chain was documented in a study of a mutant IDH1 vaccine in newly diagnosed glioma. Turning to the study itself: Eight vaccine injections were given to patients in weeks 1, 3, 5, 7, 11, 15, 19 and 23. Patients received vaccination from 4-6 weeks after radiotherapy alone, or with temozolomide cycles. Treated patients were around 62% male, roughly 40% female, mean age 40.4 years.

Trimming left V 9 bases short and J 0 bases short, with 17 bases between. CDR3 length: 15 amino acids. In germline, CDR1 is WSHSY, CDR2 SAAADI. The time point: week 5, during vaccination. Topical imiquimod accompanied each vaccine dose, which consisted of 300 ug of mutant IDH1 20-mer peptide. TCRdb keeps only in-frame clones here, not all; method: immunoSEQ multiplex PCR. The table includes some 51,000 clones, over 75% detected once. With respect to this clone: What it recognizes is unknown.

The sequence was collected from a woman in her thirties or forties with glioma. The sequencing used PBMCs, collected from a glioma patient whose treatment included an IDH1 peptide vaccine. The chain recombines TRBV10-2 with TRBJ2-5, with D uncertain. The DNA of the CDR3 is TGCGCCAGTTGGACCGGCGACTCGTACCAAGAGACCCAGTACTTC. This sequence encodes CASWTGDSYQETQYF.